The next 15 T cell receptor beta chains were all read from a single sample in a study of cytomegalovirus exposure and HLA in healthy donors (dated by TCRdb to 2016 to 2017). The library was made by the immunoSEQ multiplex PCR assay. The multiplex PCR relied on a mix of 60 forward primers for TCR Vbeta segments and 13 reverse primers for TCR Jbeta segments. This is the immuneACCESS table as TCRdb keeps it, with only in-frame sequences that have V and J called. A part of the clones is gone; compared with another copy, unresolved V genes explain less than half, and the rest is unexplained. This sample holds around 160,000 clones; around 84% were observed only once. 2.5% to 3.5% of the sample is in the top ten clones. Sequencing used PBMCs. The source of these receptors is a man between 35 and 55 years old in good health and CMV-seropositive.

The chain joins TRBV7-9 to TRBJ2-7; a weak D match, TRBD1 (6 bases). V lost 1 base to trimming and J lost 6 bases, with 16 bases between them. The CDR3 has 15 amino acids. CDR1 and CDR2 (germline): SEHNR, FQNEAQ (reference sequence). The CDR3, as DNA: TGTGCCAGCAGCTTAGTGGCCAGGGGATACTTCGAGCAGTACTTC. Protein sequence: CASSLVARGYFEQYF.

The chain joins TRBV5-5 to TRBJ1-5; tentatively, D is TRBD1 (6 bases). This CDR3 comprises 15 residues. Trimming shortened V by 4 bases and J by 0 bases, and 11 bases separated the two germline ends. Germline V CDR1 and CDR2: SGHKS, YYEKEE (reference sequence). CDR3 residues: CASSVGQNSNQPQHF. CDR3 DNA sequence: TGTGCCAGCAGCGTAGGACAGAATAGCAATCAGCCCCAGCATTTT.

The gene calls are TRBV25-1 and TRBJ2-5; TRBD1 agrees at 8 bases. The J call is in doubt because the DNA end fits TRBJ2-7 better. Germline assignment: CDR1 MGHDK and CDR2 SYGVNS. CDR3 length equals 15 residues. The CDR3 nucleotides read TGTGCCAGCACCGCCCCGACAGGGGAACCCTACGAGCAGTACTTC. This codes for CASTAPTGEPYEQYF.

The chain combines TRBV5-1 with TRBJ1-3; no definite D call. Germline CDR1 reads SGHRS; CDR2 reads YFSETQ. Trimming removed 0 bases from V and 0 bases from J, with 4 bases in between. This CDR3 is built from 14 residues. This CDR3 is CASSLGHSGNTIYF. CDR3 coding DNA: TGCGCCAGCAGCTTGGGGCACTCTGGAAACACCATATATTTT.

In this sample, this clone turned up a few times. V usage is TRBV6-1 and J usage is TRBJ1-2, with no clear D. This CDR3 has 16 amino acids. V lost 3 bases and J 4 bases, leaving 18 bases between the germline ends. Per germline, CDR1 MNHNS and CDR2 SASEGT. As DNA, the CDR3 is TGTGCCAGCAGTGATGGAGCATTCCCCAACTCCTATGGCTACACCTTC. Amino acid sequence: CASSDGAFPNSYGYTF.

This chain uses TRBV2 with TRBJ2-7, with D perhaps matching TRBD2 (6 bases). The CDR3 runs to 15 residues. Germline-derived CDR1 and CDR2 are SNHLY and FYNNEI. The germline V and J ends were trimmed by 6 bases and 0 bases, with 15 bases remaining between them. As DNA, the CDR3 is TGTGCCAGCAGCCCCGGGAGATTAAACTCCTACGAGCAGTACTTC. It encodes CASSPGRLNSYEQYF.

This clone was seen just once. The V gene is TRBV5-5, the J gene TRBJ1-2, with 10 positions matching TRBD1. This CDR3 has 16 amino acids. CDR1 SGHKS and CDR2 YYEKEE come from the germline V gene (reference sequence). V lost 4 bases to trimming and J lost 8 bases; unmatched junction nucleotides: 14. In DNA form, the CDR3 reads TGTGCCAGCAGCCCGTCCGGGACAGGGGTGGTGGGAGGCTACACCTTC. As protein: CASSPSGTGVVGGYTF. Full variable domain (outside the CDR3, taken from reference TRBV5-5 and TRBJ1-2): DAGVTQSPTHLIKTRGQQVTLRCSPISGHKSVSWYQQVLGQGPQFIFQYYEKEERGRGNFPDRFSARQFPNYSSELNVNALLLGDSALYLCASSPSGTGVVGGYTFGSGTRLTVV.

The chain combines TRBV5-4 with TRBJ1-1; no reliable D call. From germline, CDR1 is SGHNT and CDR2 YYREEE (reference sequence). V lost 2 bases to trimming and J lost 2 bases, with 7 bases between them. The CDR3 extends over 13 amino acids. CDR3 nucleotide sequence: TGTGCCAGCAGCTTCCCACTTAACACTGAAGCTTTCTTT. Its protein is CASSFPLNTEAFF.

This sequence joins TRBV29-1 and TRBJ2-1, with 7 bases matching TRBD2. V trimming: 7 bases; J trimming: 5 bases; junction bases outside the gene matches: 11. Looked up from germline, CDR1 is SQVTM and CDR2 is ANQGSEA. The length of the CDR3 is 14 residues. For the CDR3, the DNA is TGCAGCGCCGTAGCGGGCATAACAGACAATGAGCAGTTCTTC. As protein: CSAVAGITDNEQFF.

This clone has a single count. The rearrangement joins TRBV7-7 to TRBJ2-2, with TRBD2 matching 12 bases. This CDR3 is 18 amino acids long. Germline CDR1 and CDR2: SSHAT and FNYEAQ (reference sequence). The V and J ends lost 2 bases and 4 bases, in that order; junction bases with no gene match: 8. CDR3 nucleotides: TGTGCCAGCAGCTTAAGGGAGCCTAGCGGGAGGGGCACCGGGGAGCTGTTTTTT. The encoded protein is CASSLREPSGRGTGELFF.

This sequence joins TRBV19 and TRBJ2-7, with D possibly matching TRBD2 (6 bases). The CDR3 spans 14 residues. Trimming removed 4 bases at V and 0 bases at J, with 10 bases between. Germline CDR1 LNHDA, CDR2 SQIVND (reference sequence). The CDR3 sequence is CASSRDSSSYEQYF. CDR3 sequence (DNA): TGTGCCAGTAGTAGGGACTCGAGCTCCTACGAGCAGTACTTC.

CDR3 DNA: TGTGCCTGGAGTGTAGGGCTGGACAGGCACTATGGGGGCTACACCTTC. This encodes CAWSVGLDRHYGGYTF. The chain combines TRBV30 with TRBJ1-2, with 7 bases that match TRBD1. J was trimmed by 8 bases and V by 0 bases; bases with no gene match: 15. CDR3 length equals 16 residues. Germline CDR1 and CDR2: GTSNPN and SVGIG (reference sequence).

The CDR3 reads CASSLSSGAYNEQFF. CDR3 DNA sequence: TGTGCCAGCAGCTTGAGTAGCGGAGCCTACAATGAGCAGTTCTTC. The rearrangement links TRBV5-6 to TRBJ2-1, with a weak D call TRBD2 (6 bases). The V gene's germline CDR1 is SGHDT and CDR2 YYEEEE. This CDR3 contains 15 residues. The V and J ends lost 1 base and 2 bases respectively, with 10 bases between them.

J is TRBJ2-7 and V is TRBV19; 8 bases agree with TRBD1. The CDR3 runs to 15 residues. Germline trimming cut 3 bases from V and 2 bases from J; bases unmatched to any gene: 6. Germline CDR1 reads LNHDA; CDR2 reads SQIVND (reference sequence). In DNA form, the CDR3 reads TGTGCCAGTAGTATGGCGGACAGGGCAACCTACGAGCAGTACTTC. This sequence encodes CASSMADRATYEQYF.

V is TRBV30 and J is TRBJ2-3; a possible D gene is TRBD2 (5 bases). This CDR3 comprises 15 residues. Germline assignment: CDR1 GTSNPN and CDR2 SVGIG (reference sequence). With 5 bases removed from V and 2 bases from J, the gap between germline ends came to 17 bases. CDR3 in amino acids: CAWALRGRFTDTQYF. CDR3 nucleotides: TGTGCCTGGGCCCTCCGAGGGCGGTTCACAGATACGCAGTATTTT.